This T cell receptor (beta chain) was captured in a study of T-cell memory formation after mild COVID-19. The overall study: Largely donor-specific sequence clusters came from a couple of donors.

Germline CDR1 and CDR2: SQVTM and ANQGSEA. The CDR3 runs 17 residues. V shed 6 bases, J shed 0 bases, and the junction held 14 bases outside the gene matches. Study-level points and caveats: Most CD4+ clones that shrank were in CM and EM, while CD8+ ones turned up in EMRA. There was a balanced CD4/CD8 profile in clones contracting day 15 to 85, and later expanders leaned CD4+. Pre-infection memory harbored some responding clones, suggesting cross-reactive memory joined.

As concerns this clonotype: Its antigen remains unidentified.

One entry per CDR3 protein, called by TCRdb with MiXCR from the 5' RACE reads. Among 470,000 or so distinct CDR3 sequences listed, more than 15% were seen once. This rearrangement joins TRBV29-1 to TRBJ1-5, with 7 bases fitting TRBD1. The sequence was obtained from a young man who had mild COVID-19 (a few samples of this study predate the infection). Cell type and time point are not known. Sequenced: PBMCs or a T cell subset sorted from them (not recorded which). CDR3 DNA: TGCAGCGTAGGATCTGGGGACAGAGAGTATAGCAATCAGCCCCAGCATTTT. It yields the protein CSVGSGDREYSNQPQHF. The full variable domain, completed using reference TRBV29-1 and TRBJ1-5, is SAVISQKPSRDICQRGTSLTIQCQVDSQVTMMFWYRQQPGQSLTLIATANQGSEATYESGFVIDKFPISRPNLTFSTLTVSNMSPEDSSIYLCSVGSGDREYSNQPQHFGDGTRLSIL.